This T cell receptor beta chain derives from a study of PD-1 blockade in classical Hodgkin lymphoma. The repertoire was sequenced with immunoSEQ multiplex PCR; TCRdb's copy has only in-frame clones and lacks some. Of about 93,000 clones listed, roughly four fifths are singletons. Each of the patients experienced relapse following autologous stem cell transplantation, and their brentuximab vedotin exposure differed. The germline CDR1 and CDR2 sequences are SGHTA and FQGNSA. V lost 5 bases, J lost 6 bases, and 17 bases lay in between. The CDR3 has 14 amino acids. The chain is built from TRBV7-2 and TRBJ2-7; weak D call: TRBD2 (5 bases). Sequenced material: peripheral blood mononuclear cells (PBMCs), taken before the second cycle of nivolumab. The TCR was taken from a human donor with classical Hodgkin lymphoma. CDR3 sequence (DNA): TGTGCCAGCAGCCCGATCGGGCTAGCAGGCGAGCAGTACTTC. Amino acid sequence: CASSPIGLAGEQYF.